Sequencing of this T cell receptor (beta chain) was carried out in a study of blood T cell repertoires in COVID-19. Background on the study: Sites across the United States, Italy and Spain contributed samples from acute and convalescent COVID-19. Nucleic acid was either cDNA or gDNA, and it came from T cells, B-cell-depleted T cells, or PBMCs.

Method: immunoSEQ multiplex PCR; TCRdb's copy keeps in-frame clones and lacks some. The table records 150,000 to 200,000 clones, more than 75% of them present only once. V lost 5 bases and J lost 4, with 14 bases in between. Germline V lookup: CDR1 GTSNPN, CDR2 SVGIG (reference sequence). This CDR3 region has 13 residues. This sequence was found in a human donor in a cohort sampled during active COVID-19. The sample taken for sequencing was peripheral blood. The rearrangement joins TRBV30 to TRBJ1-1; tentative D call: TRBD1 (5 bases). Here the CDR3 reads CAWGATGITEAFF. The CDR3 nucleotides are TGTGCCTGGGGGGCCACGGGGATCACTGAAGCTTTCTTT. Complete variable domain (other parts from reference TRBV30 and TRBJ1-1): SQTIHQWPATLVQPVGSPLSLECTVEGTSNPNLYWYRQAAGRGLQLLFYSVGIGQISSEVPQNLSASRPQDRQFILSSKKLLLSDSGFYLCAWGATGITEAFFGQGTRLTVV.